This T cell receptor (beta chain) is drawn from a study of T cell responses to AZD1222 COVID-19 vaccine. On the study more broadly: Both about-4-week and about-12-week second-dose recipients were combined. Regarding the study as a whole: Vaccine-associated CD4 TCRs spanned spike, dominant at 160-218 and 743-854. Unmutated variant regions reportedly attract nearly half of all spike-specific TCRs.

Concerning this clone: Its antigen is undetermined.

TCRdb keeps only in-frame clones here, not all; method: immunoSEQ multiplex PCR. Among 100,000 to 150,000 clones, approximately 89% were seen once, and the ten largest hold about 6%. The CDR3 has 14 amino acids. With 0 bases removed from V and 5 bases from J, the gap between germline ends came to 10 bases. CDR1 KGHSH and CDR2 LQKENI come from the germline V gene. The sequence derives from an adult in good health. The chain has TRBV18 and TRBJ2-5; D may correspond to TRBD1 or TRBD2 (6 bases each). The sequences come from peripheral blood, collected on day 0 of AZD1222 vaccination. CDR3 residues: CASSPPVGGETQYF. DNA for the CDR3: TGTGCCAGCTCACCACCGGTAGGGGGGGAGACCCAGTACTTC.